These T cell receptor beta chains were read from a single sample in a study of graft-versus-host responses after intestinal transplantation. Clones were sequenced by immunoSEQ multiplex PCR, and TCRdb holds only the in-frame ones, with some missing. The table has approximately 12,000 clones, approximately 28% seen once. Sample: alloreactive CD8+ T cells from a mixed lymphocyte reaction culture, taken before intestinal transplant. The receptors were gathered from a human patient who received an intestinal transplant. Each CDR3 is given with its conserved first and last residue. The order of the fields is V gene, clone size, D gene, J gene, CDR3 protein, CDR3 DNA. The D gene is left open where the match is weak. The size field is filled for only some rows; it gives once, few, many or a size class.

TRBV7-9	few	NA	TRBJ2-1	CASSSSFGVNEQFF	TGTGCCAGCAGCTCCTCTTTCGGGGTCAATGAGCAGTTCTTC
TRBV5-4	NA	TRBD1	TRBJ1-1	CASSLAGGNTEAFF	TGTGCCAGCAGCTTGGCAGGGGGGAACACTGAAGCTTTCTTT
TRBV6-5	NA	NA	TRBJ2-1	CASSYSVYNEQFF	TGTGCCAGCAGTTACTCGGTGTACAATGAGCAGTTCTTC
TRBV18	NA	TRBD1	TRBJ1-5	CASFTCSCCGTGPMAGQPQHF	TGTGCCAGCTTCACCTGTTCGTGCTGTGGGACAGGCCCAATGGCGGGCCAGCCCCAGCATTTT
TRBV5-4	NA	TRBD1	TRBJ2-3	CASSPGTGGDTQYF	TGTGCCAGCAGTCCGGGAACAGGGGGAGATACGCAGTATTTT
TRBV4-1	NA	NA	TRBJ1-2	CASSQSPRSRGYTF	TGCGCCAGCAGCCAGTCACCCCGTAGCCGAGGCTACACCTTC
TRBV10-2	NA	TRBD2	TRBJ2-1	CASSVSLAGHYNEQFF	TGCGCCAGCAGTGTATCTCTAGCGGGCCACTACAATGAGCAGTTCTTC
TRBV4-1	few	NA	TRBJ2-7	CASSPGLHYEQYF	TGCGCCAGCAGCCCGGGACTGCACTACGAGCAGTACTTC
TRBV7-9	NA	NA	TRBJ1-2	CASSTGTPSRGYGYTF	TGTGCCAGCAGCACCGGGACACCTTCTCGTGGCTATGGCTACACCTTC
TRBV5-6	medium-sized	NA	TRBJ2-7	CASSVGDAYYEQYF	TGTGCCAGCAGCGTCGGGGACGCCTACTACGAGCAGTACTTC
TRBV13	few	NA	TRBJ1-2	CASSADRPFYGYTF	TGTGCCAGCAGCGCCGACAGGCCTTTCTATGGCTACACCTTC
TRBV6-5	NA	TRBD2	TRBJ2-3	CAATSGGSDTQYF	TGTGCAGCCACTAGCGGGGGGTCAGATACGCAGTATTTT
TRBV11-2	NA	TRBD1	TRBJ1-6	CASSYDRGRSYNSPLHF	TGTGCCAGCAGCTACGACAGGGGGCGTAGCTATAATTCACCCCTCCACTTT
TRBV2	NA	NA	TRBJ2-5	CASSEAGTYKETQYF	TGTGCCAGCAGTGAAGCTGGGACTTATAAAGAGACCCAGTACTTC
TRBV6-5	few	TRBD2	TRBJ2-7	CASSYGLADFYEQYF	TGTGCCAGCAGTTACGGACTAGCGGATTTCTACGAGCAGTACTTC
TRBV4-1	NA	NA	TRBJ1-4	CASSQESGPMNEKLFF	TGCGCCAGCAGCCAAGAATCGGGGCCGATGAATGAAAAACTGTTTTTT
TRBV19	NA	NA	TRBJ2-7	CASSIGGEQYF	TGTGCCAGTAGTATTGGAGGAGAGCAGTACTTC
TRBV7-3	NA	NA	TRBJ1-1	CASSNNLNTEAFF	TGTGCCAGCAGCAACAACCTAAACACTGAAGCTTTCTTT
TRBV10-1	NA	NA	TRBJ1-5	CASSETPERGDNQPQHF	TGCGCCAGCAGTGAGACACCCGAGAGAGGAGACAATCAGCCCCAGCATTTT
TRBV4-2	few	NA	TRBJ1-1	CASSQDFTSGITEAFF	TGTGCCAGCAGCCAAGATTTTACGTCGGGAATCACTGAAGCTTTCTTT
TRBV6-5	NA	TRBD1	TRBJ1-5	CASSQGARQPQHF	TGTGCCAGCAGTCAGGGGGCGCGTCAGCCCCAGCATTTT
TRBV6-5	NA	NA	TRBJ2-3	CASSPAVPLTDTQYF	TGTGCCAGCAGCCCCGCAGTTCCCCTAACAGATACGCAGTATTTT
TRBV20-1	few	NA	TRBJ1-2	CSARASGYTF	TGCAGTGCTAGAGCCAGTGGCTACACCTTC
TRBV7-9	NA	TRBD2	TRBJ2-1	CASSLSGSSYNEQFF	TGTGCCAGCAGCCTAAGCGGGAGCTCCTACAATGAGCAGTTCTTC
TRBV6-6	few	TRBD1	TRBJ1-1	CASSESQGATEAFF	TGTGCCAGCAGTGAGTCTCAGGGGGCAACTGAAGCTTTCTTT
TRBV10-1	medium-sized	TRBD2	TRBJ2-5	CASSDALAGEQETQYF	TGCGCCAGCAGTGATGCGCTAGCGGGGGAGCAAGAGACCCAGTACTTC
TRBV19	medium-sized	TRBD2	TRBJ2-3	CASSSAGGWTDTQYF	TGTGCCAGTAGTTCAGCGGGAGGGTGGACAGATACGCAGTATTTT
TRBV19	medium-sized	NA	TRBJ1-6	CASSMGSINSPLHF	TGTGCCAGTAGTATGGGCAGCATTAATTCACCCCTCCACTTT
TRBV7-3	NA	TRBD2	TRBJ2-2	CASRTTGTSGMNTGELFF	TGTGCCAGCAGAACCACCGGGACTAGCGGGATGAACACCGGGGAGCTGTTTTTT
TRBV4-3	NA	TRBD2	TRBJ2-3	CASSQVGGLAADTQYF	TGCGCCAGCAGCCAAGTTGGGGGACTAGCAGCAGATACGCAGTATTTT
TRBV9	few	NA	TRBJ1-4	CASSASSVVEGTNEKLFF	TGTGCCAGCAGCGCCAGCAGCGTAGTAGAGGGGACTAATGAAAAACTGTTTTTT
TRBV5-1	few	NA	TRBJ2-7	CASSWGLKASYEQYF	TGCGCCAGCAGCTGGGGGCTTAAAGCGAGCTACGAGCAGTACTTC
TRBV7-2	NA	TRBD1	TRBJ1-6	CASSLVRTGHNSPLHF	TGTGCCAGCAGCTTAGTGAGGACAGGCCATAATTCACCCCTCCACTTT
TRBV2	NA	TRBD2	TRBJ2-4	CASTAGLAGLYIQYF	TGTGCCAGCACGGCCGGACTAGCGGGATTGTACATTCAGTACTTC
TRBV7-2	few	NA	TRBJ1-4	CASSLGGRSNEKLFF	TGTGCCAGCAGCTTGGGGGGGAGGTCTAATGAAAAACTGTTTTTT
TRBV5-1	once	TRBD1	TRBJ1-4	CASSLGQGFEKLFF	TGCGCCAGCAGCTTGGGACAGGGTTTTGAAAAACTGTTTTTT
TRBV2	NA	NA	TRBJ2-3	CASSEARGRLAIFTDTQYF	TGTGCCAGCAGTGAGGCCAGGGGGAGGCTAGCGATATTCACAGATACGCAGTATTTT
TRBV7-7	NA	NA	TRBJ2-5	CASSLSVAVQETQYF	TGTGCTAGCAGCTTATCGGTAGCGGTACAAGAGACCCAGTACTTC
TRBV19	NA	NA	TRBJ2-7	CASSMAGSYEQYF	TGTGCCAGTAGTATGGCAGGGTCCTACGAGCAGTACTTC
TRBV2	NA	TRBD2	TRBJ2-7	CASSEWTRSSYEQYF	TGTGCCAGCAGTGAATGGACTAGAAGCTCCTACGAGCAGTACTTC
TRBV7-2	NA	NA	TRBJ2-7	CASSLALDEQYF	TGTGCCAGCAGCTTGGCCTTGGACGAGCAGTACTTC